The 24 T cell receptor beta chains presented below share a single source sample, sequenced in a study of cytomegalovirus exposure and HLA in healthy donors. The PCR used 60 Vbeta and 13 Jbeta primers. Generated by immunoSEQ multiplex PCR, the TCRdb table keeps only in-frame clones and is missing some. This sample carries about 160,000 clones, roughly 80% of them seen once, and the ten largest clones take more than 1.3%. The sequenced material came from PBMCs. The receptors here all came from a girl aged 5-17 years in good health and CMV-seropositive.

The chain couples TRBV18 to TRBJ1-2, with 9 nucleotides matching TRBD1. Germline V gene lookup returns CDR1 KGHSH and CDR2 LQKENI. The CDR3 sequence is 14 residues long. V lost 4 bases and J lost 7; bases outside the gene matches: 7. CDR3 nucleotides: TGTGCCAGCTCACTACCACAGGGGGCGCGTGGCTACACCTTC. Amino acids: CASSLPQGARGYTF.

J is TRBJ1-1 and V is TRBV11-1; the D gene is possibly TRBD1 (6 bases). Germline V gene data show CDR1 as SGHAT and CDR2 as FQDESV (reference sequence). The CDR3 spans 16 residues. The V end lost 5 bases, the J end lost 3 bases, and 19 bases lay between the germline ends. As DNA, the CDR3 is TGTGCCAGCAGCGCCTACAGGGCACTATCCGACACTGAAGCTTTCTTT. Amino acids: CASSAYRALSDTEAFF.

The chain combines TRBV5-8 with TRBJ1-2, with D possibly TRBD1 on 5 matching bases. Germline assignment: CDR1 SGHTS and CDR2 YDEGEE. This CDR3 has 14 residues. Trimming took 4 bases from V and 8 from J, leaving 18 bases between them. CDR3 nucleotides: TGTGCCAGCAGCCCAGGACGAAGGGGCTGGGGCTACACCTTC. Its translation: CASSPGRRGWGYTF.

This sequence joins TRBV9 and TRBJ1-2; TRBD1 might be the D (6 bases). The CDR3 length is 17 residues. Germline CDR1 is SGDLS and CDR2 is YYNGEE. V lost 2 bases and J 1 base, leaving 18 bases between the germline ends. CDR3 loop: CASSVAYGGAVNYGYTF. The CDR3 bases are TGTGCCAGCAGCGTGGCATACGGGGGGGCTGTTAACTATGGCTACACCTTC. The full variable domain, rest sourced from reference TRBV9 and TRBJ1-2, is DSGVTQTPKHLITATGQRVTLRCSPRSGDLSVYWYQQSLDQGLQFLIQYYNGEERAKGNILERFSAQQFPDLHSELNLSSLELGDSALYFCASSVAYGGAVNYGYTFGSGTRLTVV.

The chain employs TRBV5-1 and TRBJ2-1; the D gene is possibly TRBD1 (7 bases). The CDR3 has 15 amino acids. CDR1 and CDR2 (germline): SGHRS, YFSETQ. Deletions cut 4 bases from V and 0 bases from J, with 11 bases between. The CDR3 DNA is TGCGCCAGCAGCGCGGGACAGAGCTCCTACAATGAGCAGTTCTTC. Amino acid sequence: CASSAGQSSYNEQFF.

This sequence joins TRBV5-6 and TRBJ1-2; 8 nucleotides agree with TRBD1. This CDR3 is built from 13 residues. Per germline, CDR1 SGHDT and CDR2 YYEEEE. Unmatched junction bases numbered 5, after V lost 4 bases and J lost 6 bases. The CDR3 bases are TGTGCCAGCAGCCTAATGACAGGGGATGGCTACACCTTC. Translation gives CASSLMTGDGYTF.

The chain is built from TRBV5-6 and TRBJ2-3; no firm D call. V was clipped by 2 bases and J by 2 bases, with 9 bases between them. The CDR3 has 14 residues. Germline-derived CDR1 and CDR2 are SGHDT and YYEEEE. Written as DNA, the CDR3 is TGTGCCAGCAGCTTAGTGGCTTTCACAGATACGCAGTATTTT. This sequence encodes CASSLVAFTDTQYF.

This sequence joins TRBV5-1 and TRBJ2-5, with TRBD1 matching 9 bases. The germline V gene has CDR1 SGHRS and CDR2 YFSETQ. This CDR3 region has 14 residues. V gave up 4 bases and J gave up 3 bases; unmatched junction bases: 4. The CDR3 spells CASSRDRAKETQYF. As DNA, the CDR3 is TGCGCCAGCAGCAGGGACAGGGCAAAAGAGACCCAGTACTTC. The entire variable domain, with the rest obtained from reference TRBV5-1 and TRBJ2-5, is as follows: KAGVTQTPRYLIKTRGQQVTLSCSPISGHRSVSWYQQTPGQGLQFLFEYFSETQRNKGNFPGRFSGRQFSNSRSEMNVSTLELGDSALYLCASSRDRAKETQYFGPGTRLLVL.

The rearrangement uses TRBV6-5 and TRBJ1-2; 9 bases match TRBD1. The CDR3 sequence is 13 residues long. The V gene end was trimmed by 5 bases and the J gene end by 8 bases; junction bases not matched to a gene: 6. Germline CDR1 is MNHEY and CDR2 is SVGAGI. CDR3 DNA sequence: TGTGCCAGCAGTAGGGGACAGGGCAGCGGCTACACCTTC. It translates to CASSRGQGSGYTF.

The chain combines TRBV28 with TRBJ2-5; D gene unclear. Germline lookup yields CDR1 MDHEN and CDR2 SYDVKM. V was pared by 3 bases and J by 6 bases, with 20 bases between. The length of the CDR3 is 16 residues. The CDR3 region is CASSLAFRQVVKTQYF. The DNA for the CDR3 is TGTGCCAGCAGTTTGGCCTTTCGTCAGGTCGTAAAGACCCAGTACTTC.

The chain recombines TRBV27 with TRBJ2-2; 9 nucleotides line up with TRBD2. CDR3 length: 14 amino acids. The trim removed 2 bases at V and 6 bases at J, leaving 1 base unmatched. Germline-derived CDR1 and CDR2 are MNHEY and SMNVEV (reference sequence). This chain's CDR3 is CASSLIAGAGELFF. Written as DNA, the CDR3 is TGTGCCAGCAGTTTAATAGCGGGAGCCGGGGAGCTGTTTTTT.

The chain recombines TRBV4-1 with TRBJ1-1; D gene unclear. This CDR3 region has 16 residues. The ends were cut back, 4 bases at V and 2 bases at J, with 17 bases in the middle. The germline CDR1 and CDR2 sequences are MGHRA and YSYEKL. The chain's CDR3 is CASSLGPGRLNTEAFF. The CDR3 coding sequence is TGCGCCAGCAGCCTAGGCCCTGGGAGACTCAACACTGAAGCTTTCTTT.

The V gene is TRBV28, the J gene TRBJ2-3, with TRBD1 identical over 8 bases. V shed 8 bases and J 4 bases; nucleotides not matched to a gene: 8. Germline V lookup: CDR1 MDHEN, CDR2 SYDVKM. There are 14 residues in the CDR3. The CDR3 nucleotides read TGTGCCAGCGCAGGGGGCCCCGCACCAGATACGCAGTATTTT. Translated: CASAGGPAPDTQYF.

This clone showed up just once. J is TRBJ2-1 and V is TRBV10-2; 13 bases agree with TRBD2. Per germline, CDR1 WSHSY and CDR2 SAAADI. The CDR3 runs to 16 residues. Germline trimming cut 5 bases from V and 9 bases from J; bases unmatched to any gene: 10. The CDR3 coding sequence is TGCGCCAGCAGTCCACCAACTAGCGGGGGGGCCAGTGAGCAGTTCTTC. This translates into CASSPPTSGGASEQFF.

The V call is TRBV28, the J call TRBJ2-7, with TRBD1 identical over 7 bases. Germline CDR1 and CDR2: MDHEN and SYDVKM. This CDR3 has 15 residues. The V and J ends lost 4 bases and 5 bases, in that order; junction bases with no gene match: 11. The CDR3 DNA follows: TGTGCCAGCAGTTCTGGGCTGACAGGGTTCGACGAGCAGTACTTC. It is translated as CASSSGLTGFDEQYF.

The chain is built from TRBV28 and TRBJ1-1; D unresolved. Trimming stripped 3 bases from V and 1 base from J, with 15 bases between. Germline CDR1 MDHEN, CDR2 SYDVKM. The CDR3 has 16 residues. This CDR3 reads CASSFFGRAGNTEAFF. The DNA for the CDR3 is TGTGCCAGCAGTTTTTTTGGGAGGGCGGGGAACACTGAAGCTTTCTTT.

CDR3 coding DNA: TGTGCCAGCAGCTTGGGCAGGGTGGTCGAAAAACTGTTTTTT. Amino acids: CASSLGRVVEKLFF. The chain uses TRBV7-8 and TRBJ1-4; TRBD1 is a possible D gene (5 bases). The CDR3 totals 14 residues. V dropped 3 bases and J dropped 8 bases, with 13 bases sitting between them. Germline lookup yields CDR1 SGHVS and CDR2 FQNEAQ. The complete variable domain, with remaining parts taken from reference TRBV7-8 and TRBJ1-4, reads GAGVSQSPRYKVAKRGQDVALRCDPISGHVSLFWYQQALGQGPEFLTYFQNEAQLDKSGLPSDRFFAERPEGSVSTLKIQRTQQEDSAVYLCASSLGRVVEKLFFGSGTQLSVL.

The sample holds one count of this clone. The chain combines TRBV10-3 with TRBJ2-7; 10 bases are a match to TRBD2. Looked up from germline, CDR1 is ENHRY and CDR2 is SYGVKD. CDR3 length: 16 residues. Trimming cost V 3 bases and J 0 bases; bases outside gene matches: 5. CDR3 region: CAISDLSSGGSYEQYF. The CDR3 DNA sequence: TGTGCCATCAGTGACCTTTCTAGCGGGGGCTCCTACGAGCAGTACTTC.

This clone was recorded once. The gene calls are TRBV5-1 and TRBJ2-3, with 7 bases lining up with TRBD1. This CDR3 has 15 amino acids. The trim removed 1 base at V and 5 bases at J, leaving 7 bases unmatched. The germline gives CDR1 SGHRS, CDR2 YFSETQ. The CDR3 DNA sequence: TGCGCCAGCAGCTTGACAGGGGTGGGCCGAGATACGCAGTATTTT. It is translated as CASSLTGVGRDTQYF.

V usage is TRBV13 and J usage is TRBJ1-5; 7 positions match TRBD1. V shed 0 bases and J 10 bases; nucleotides not matched to a gene: 9. This CDR3 is built from 15 residues. Germline CDR1 is PRHDT and CDR2 is FYEKMQ (reference sequence). The DNA of the CDR3 is TGTGCCAGCAGCTTAGGTCGGACAGGCTTTAGACCCCAGCATTTT. It yields the protein CASSLGRTGFRPQHF. Full variable domain (outside the CDR3, taken from reference TRBV13 and TRBJ1-5): AAGVIQSPRHLIKEKRETATLKCYPIPRHDTVYWYQQGPGQDPQFLISFYEKMQSDKGSIPDRFSAQQFSDYHSELNMSSLELGDSALYFCASSLGRTGFRPQHFGDGTRLSIL.

As concerns this clone: The sample contains more than one DNA sequence encoding this CDR3. The chain joins TRBV27 to TRBJ1-1, with D tentatively TRBD1 (6 bases). V lost 2 bases and J lost 6, with 10 bases in between. The CDR3 loop spans 13 amino acids. Germline V gives CDR1 MNHEY, CDR2 SMNVEV (reference sequence). The CDR3 is CASSLGGGPEAFF. In DNA form, the CDR3 reads TGTGCCAGCAGTTTAGGGGGGGGGCCTGAAGCTTTCTTT.

CDR3: CASSYEGSGGYEQYF. In nucleotides, the CDR3 is TGCGCCAGCAGCTACGAGGGTAGCGGGGGATACGAGCAGTACTTC. The chain is built from TRBV5-1 and TRBJ2-7; 9 positions match TRBD2. With 3 bases clipped from V and 4 bases from J, the junction kept 8 bases outside the gene matches. The length of the CDR3 is 15 residues. Germline V gene lookup returns CDR1 SGHRS and CDR2 YFSETQ.

The V gene is TRBV5-1, the J gene TRBJ2-1, with TRBD2 matching 10 bases. Trimming removed 0 bases from V and 9 bases from J; junction bases left unmatched: 9. The CDR3 length is 16 residues. Germline loops: CDR1 SGHRS, CDR2 YFSETQ. The CDR3 loop is CASSLGSSGRVFEQFF. The CDR3 bases are TGCGCCAGCAGCTTGGGATCCAGCGGGAGGGTCTTTGAGCAGTTCTTC. The full variable domain, with the rest looked up from reference TRBV5-1 and TRBJ2-1, is KAGVTQTPRYLIKTRGQQVTLSCSPISGHRSVSWYQQTPGQGLQFLFEYFSETQRNKGNFPGRFSGRQFSNSRSEMNVSTLELGDSALYLCASSLGSSGRVFEQFFGPGTRLTVL.

This sequence joins TRBV9 and TRBJ2-3; D might be TRBD1 (5 bases). This CDR3 contains 13 residues. V lost 0 bases and J lost 6, with 8 bases in between. Germline lookup yields CDR1 SGDLS and CDR2 YYNGEE. The CDR3 loop is CASSVAGRDTQYF. DNA of the CDR3: TGTGCCAGCAGCGTAGCAGGGCGGGATACGCAGTATTTT.